This T cell receptor beta chain was profiled in a study of T cells after yellow fever vaccination. Across the study: With SMART-Seq v4 Ultra Low Input, the fractions containing low cell numbers were prepared.

The V and J ends lost 3 bases and 3 bases respectively, with 13 bases between them. This CDR3 is 14 amino acids long. In germline, CDR1 is DFQATT, CDR2 SNEGSKA (reference sequence). Points on this clonotype: Its specificity is not known.

The 5'RACE template-switching step produced TCR cDNA and added a universal primer site and UMIs. TCRdb re-analysed the 5' RACE reads in MiXCR, keeping a single row per CDR3 protein. This sample has some 560,000 distinct CDR3 sequences, with less than 20% found just once. Findings of the study overall: Booster samples showed a return of most primary-vaccination clones (under 97% CD4, 88% CD8).

The source was PBMCs, collected 15 days after the yellow fever booster vaccination. The sequence came from a young man who received the YFV17D yellow fever vaccine. V and J are TRBV20-1 and TRBJ2-3; TRBD2 is a possible D gene (5 bases). DNA of the CDR3: TGCAGTGCTAGCCTGGACTTCGTGACAGATACGCAGTATTTT. It encodes CSASLDFVTDTQYF.